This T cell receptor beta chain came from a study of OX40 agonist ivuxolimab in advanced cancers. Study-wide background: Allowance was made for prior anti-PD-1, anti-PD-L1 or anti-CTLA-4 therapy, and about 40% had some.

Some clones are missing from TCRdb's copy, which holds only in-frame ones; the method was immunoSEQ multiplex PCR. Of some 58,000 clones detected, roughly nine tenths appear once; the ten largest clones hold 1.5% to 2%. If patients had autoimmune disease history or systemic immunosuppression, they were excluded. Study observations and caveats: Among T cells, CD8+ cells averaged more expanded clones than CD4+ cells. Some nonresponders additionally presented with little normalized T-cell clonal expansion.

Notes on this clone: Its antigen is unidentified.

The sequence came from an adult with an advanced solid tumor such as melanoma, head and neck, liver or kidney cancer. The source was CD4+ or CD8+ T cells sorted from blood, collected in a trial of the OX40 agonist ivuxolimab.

The CDR3 nucleotides read TGTGCCAGCAGCGCCGAGGGAGAGACCCAGTACTTC. Its translation: CASSAEGETQYF. The V gene is TRBV11-2, the J gene TRBJ2-5; possibly TRBD2 for D (5 bases). The CDR3 spans 12 residues. V was shortened by 5 bases and J by 4 bases, with 8 bases between the two germline ends. Per the germline V gene, CDR1 is SGHAT and CDR2 is FQNNGV. Based on the CDR3 plus reference TRBV11-2 and TRBJ2-5, the full variable domain is EAGVAQSPRYKIIEKRQSVAFWCNPISGHATLYWYQQILGQGPKLLIQFQNNGVVDDSQLPKDRFSAERLKGVDSTLKIQPAKLEDSAVYLCASSAEGETQYFGPGTRLLVL.